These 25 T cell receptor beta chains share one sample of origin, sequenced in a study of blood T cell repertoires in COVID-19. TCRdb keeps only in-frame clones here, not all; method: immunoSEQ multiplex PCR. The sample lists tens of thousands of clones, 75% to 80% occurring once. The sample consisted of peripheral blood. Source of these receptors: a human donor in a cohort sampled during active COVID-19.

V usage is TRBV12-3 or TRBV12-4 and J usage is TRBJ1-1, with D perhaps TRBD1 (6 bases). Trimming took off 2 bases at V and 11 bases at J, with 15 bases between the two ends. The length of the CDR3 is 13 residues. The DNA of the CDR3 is TGTGCCAGCAGTTTAAGGGTAGGGGGTGGCGCTTTCTTT. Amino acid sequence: CASSLRVGGGAFF.

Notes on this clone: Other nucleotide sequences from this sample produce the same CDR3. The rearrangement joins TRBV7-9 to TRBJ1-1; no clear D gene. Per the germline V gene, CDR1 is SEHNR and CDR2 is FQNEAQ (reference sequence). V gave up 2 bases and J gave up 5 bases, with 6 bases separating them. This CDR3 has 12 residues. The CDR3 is CASSLRETEAFF. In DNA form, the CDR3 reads TGTGCCAGCAGCTTAAGGGAGACTGAAGCTTTCTTT.

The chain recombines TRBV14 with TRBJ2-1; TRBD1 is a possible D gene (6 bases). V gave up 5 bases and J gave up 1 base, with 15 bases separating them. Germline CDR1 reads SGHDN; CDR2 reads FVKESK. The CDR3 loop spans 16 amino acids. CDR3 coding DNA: TGTGCCAGCAGCAGCCCGACAGGTTATTCCTACAATGAGCAGTTCTTC. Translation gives CASSSPTGYSYNEQFF.

The CDR3 is CASSSTGANTEAFF. The CDR3, as DNA: TGTGCCAGCAGTTCGACAGGGGCGAACACTGAAGCTTTCTTT. V gene TRBV28 combines with J gene TRBJ1-1, with 8 bases lining up with TRBD1. With 4 bases clipped from V and 1 base from J, the junction kept 2 bases outside the gene matches. This CDR3 comprises 14 residues. Per germline, CDR1 MDHEN and CDR2 SYDVKM. Based on the CDR3 plus reference TRBV28 and TRBJ1-1, the full variable domain is DVKVTQSSRYLVKRTGEKVFLECVQDMDHENMFWYRQDPGLGLRLIYFSYDVKMKEKGDIPEGYSVSREKKERFSLILESASTNQTSMYLCASSSTGANTEAFFGQGTRLTVV.

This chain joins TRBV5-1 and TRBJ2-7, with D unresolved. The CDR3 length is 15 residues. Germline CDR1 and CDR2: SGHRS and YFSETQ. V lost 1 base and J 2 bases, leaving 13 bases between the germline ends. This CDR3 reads CASSLRSGQTYEQYF. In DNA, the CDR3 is TGCGCCAGCAGCTTGAGGTCTGGGCAGACCTACGAGCAGTACTTC.

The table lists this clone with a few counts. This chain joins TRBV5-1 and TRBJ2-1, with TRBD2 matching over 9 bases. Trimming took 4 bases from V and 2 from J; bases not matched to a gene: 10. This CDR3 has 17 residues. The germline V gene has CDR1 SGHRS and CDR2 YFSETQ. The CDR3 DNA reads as TGCGCCAGCAGCGTAGCAAAGCGGGGGGCCACCTACAATGAGCAGTTCTTC. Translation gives CASSVAKRGATYNEQFF.

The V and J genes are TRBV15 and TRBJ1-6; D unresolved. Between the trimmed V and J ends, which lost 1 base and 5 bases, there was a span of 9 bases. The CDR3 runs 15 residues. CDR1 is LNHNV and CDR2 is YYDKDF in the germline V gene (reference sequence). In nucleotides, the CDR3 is TGTGCCACCAGCAGAGGGGCCCAGGATAATTCACCCCTCCACTTT. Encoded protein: CATSRGAQDNSPLHF.

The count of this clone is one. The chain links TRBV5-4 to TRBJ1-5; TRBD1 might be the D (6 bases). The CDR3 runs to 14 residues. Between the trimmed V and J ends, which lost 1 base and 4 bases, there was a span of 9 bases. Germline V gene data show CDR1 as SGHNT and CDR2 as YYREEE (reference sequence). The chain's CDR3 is CASSLMGANQPQHF. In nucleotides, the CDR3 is TGTGCCAGCAGCTTGATGGGGGCGAATCAGCCCCAGCATTTT.

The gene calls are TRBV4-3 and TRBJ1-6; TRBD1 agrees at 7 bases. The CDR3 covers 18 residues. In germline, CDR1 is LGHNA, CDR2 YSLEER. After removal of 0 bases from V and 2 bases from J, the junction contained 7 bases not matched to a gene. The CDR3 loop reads CASSQDVAGGTYNSPLHF. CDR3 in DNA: TGCGCCAGCAGCCAAGATGTCGCAGGGGGAACCTATAATTCACCCCTCCACTTT.

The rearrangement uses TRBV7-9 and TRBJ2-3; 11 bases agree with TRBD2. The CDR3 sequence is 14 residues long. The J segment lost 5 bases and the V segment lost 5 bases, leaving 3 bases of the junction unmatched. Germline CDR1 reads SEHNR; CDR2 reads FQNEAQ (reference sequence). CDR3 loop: CASSHGTSGDTQYF. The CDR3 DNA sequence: TGTGCCAGCAGCCACGGGACTAGCGGAGATACGCAGTATTTT. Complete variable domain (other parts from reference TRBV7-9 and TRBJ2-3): DTGVSQNPRHKITKRGQNVTFRCDPISEHNRLYWYRQTLGQGPEFLTYFQNEAQLEKSRLLSDRFSAERPKGSFSTLEIQRTEQGDSAMYLCASSHGTSGDTQYFGPGTRLTVL.

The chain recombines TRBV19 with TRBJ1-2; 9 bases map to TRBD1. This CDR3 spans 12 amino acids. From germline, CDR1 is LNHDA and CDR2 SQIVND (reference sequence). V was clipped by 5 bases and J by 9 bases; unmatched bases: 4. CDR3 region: CASSEDRGCYTF. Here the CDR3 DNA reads TGTGCCAGTAGTGAGGACAGGGGTTGCTACACCTTC.

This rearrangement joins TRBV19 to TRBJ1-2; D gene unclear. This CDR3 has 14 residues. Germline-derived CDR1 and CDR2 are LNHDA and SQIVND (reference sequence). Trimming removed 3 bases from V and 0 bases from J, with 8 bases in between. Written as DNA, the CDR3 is TGTGCCAGTAGTATTCTGAGTTCTAACTATGGCTACACCTTC. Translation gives CASSILSSNYGYTF.

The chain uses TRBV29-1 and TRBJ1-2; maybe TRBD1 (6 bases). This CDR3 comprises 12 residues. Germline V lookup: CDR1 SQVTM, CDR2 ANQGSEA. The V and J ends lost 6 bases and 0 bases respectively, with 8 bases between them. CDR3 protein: CSVGQTNYGYTF. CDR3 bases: TGCAGCGTCGGACAGACTAACTATGGCTACACCTTC.

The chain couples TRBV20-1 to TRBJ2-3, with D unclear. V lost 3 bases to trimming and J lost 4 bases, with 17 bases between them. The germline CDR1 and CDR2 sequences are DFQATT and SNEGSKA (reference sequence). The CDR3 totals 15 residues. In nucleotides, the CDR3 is TGCAGTGCTAGTAGAGAGGTTAAATCTTCAGATACGCAGTATTTT. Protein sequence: CSASREVKSSDTQYF.

The CDR3 here is CASSPDRVYGYTF. CDR3 sequence (DNA): TGTGCCAGCAGTCCGGACAGGGTCTATGGCTACACCTTC. The gene calls are TRBV6-6 and TRBJ1-2; 8 nucleotides agree with TRBD1. This CDR3 contains 13 residues. The ends lost 5 bases at V and 4 bases at J; junction bases unmatched: 3. The germline CDR1 and CDR2 sequences are MNHNY and SVGAGI (reference sequence).

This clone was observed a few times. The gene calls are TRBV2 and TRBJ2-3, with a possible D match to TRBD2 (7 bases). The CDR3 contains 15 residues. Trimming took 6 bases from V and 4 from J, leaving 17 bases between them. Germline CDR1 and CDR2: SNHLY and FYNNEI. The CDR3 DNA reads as TGTGCCAGCAGCCCCCTGGGGGGGCGCGCAGATACGCAGTATTTT. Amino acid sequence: CASSPLGGRADTQYF.

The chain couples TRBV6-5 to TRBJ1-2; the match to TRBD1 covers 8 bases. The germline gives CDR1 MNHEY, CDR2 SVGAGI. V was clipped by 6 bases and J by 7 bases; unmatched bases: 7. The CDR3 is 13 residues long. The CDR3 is CASRGDRLGGYTF. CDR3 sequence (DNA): TGTGCCAGCAGGGGGGACAGGTTGGGTGGCTACACCTTC.

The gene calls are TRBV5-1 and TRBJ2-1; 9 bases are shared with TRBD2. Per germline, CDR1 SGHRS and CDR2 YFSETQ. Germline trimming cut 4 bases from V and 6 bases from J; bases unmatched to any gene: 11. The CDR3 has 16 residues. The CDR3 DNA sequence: TGCGCCAGCAGCCCCTCTTCCGGGACTAGCTTCAATGAGCAGTTCTTC. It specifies CASSPSSGTSFNEQFF.

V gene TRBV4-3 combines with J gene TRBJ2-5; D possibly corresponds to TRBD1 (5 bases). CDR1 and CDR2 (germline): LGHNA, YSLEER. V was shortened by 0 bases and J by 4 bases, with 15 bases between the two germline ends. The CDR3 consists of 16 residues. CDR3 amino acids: CASSQESRAKGETQYF. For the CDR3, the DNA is TGCGCCAGCAGCCAAGAGTCCAGGGCCAAGGGAGAGACCCAGTACTTC.

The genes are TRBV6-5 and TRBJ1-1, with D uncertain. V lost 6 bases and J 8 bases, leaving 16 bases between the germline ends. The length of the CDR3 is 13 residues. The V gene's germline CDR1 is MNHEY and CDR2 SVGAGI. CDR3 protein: CASSKNQVPEAFF. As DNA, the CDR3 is TGTGCCAGCAGCAAAAACCAGGTACCCGAAGCTTTCTTT.

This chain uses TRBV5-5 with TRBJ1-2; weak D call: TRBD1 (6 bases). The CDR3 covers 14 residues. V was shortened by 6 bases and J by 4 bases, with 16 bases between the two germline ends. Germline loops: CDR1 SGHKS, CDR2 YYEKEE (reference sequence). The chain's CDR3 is CASTDWGQSYGYTF. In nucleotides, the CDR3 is TGTGCCAGCACCGACTGGGGGCAGAGCTATGGCTACACCTTC.

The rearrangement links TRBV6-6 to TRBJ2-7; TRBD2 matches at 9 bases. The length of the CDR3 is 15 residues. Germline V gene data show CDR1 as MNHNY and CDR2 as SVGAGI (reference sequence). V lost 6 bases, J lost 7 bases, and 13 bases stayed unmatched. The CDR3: CASSETSGGLGEQYF. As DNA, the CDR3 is TGTGCCAGCAGCGAGACTAGCGGAGGCCTTGGGGAGCAGTACTTC.

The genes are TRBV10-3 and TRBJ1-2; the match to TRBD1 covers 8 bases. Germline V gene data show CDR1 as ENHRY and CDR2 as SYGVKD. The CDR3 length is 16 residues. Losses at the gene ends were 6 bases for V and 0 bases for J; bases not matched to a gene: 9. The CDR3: CAIRNRDRLSNYGYTF. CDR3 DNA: TGTGCCATCAGGAACCGGGACAGGCTTTCTAACTATGGCTACACCTTC.

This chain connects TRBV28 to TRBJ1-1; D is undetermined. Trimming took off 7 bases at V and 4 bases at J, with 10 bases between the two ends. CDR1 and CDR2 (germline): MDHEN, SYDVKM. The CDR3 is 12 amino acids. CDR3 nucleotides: TGTGCCAGCATGATGAGAGCCACTGAAGCTTTCTTT. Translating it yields CASMMRATEAFF. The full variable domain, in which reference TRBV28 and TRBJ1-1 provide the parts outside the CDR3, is DVKVTQSSRYLVKRTGEKVFLECVQDMDHENMFWYRQDPGLGLRLIYFSYDVKMKEKGDIPEGYSVSREKKERFSLILESASTNQTSMYLCASMMRATEAFFGQGTRLTVV.

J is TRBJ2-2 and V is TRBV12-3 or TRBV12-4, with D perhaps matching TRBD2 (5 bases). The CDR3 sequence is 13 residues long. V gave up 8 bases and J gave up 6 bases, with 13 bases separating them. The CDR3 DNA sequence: TGTGCCAGCCCGAGGGCGGGTTCCGGGGAGCTGTTTTTT. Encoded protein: CASPRAGSGELFF.